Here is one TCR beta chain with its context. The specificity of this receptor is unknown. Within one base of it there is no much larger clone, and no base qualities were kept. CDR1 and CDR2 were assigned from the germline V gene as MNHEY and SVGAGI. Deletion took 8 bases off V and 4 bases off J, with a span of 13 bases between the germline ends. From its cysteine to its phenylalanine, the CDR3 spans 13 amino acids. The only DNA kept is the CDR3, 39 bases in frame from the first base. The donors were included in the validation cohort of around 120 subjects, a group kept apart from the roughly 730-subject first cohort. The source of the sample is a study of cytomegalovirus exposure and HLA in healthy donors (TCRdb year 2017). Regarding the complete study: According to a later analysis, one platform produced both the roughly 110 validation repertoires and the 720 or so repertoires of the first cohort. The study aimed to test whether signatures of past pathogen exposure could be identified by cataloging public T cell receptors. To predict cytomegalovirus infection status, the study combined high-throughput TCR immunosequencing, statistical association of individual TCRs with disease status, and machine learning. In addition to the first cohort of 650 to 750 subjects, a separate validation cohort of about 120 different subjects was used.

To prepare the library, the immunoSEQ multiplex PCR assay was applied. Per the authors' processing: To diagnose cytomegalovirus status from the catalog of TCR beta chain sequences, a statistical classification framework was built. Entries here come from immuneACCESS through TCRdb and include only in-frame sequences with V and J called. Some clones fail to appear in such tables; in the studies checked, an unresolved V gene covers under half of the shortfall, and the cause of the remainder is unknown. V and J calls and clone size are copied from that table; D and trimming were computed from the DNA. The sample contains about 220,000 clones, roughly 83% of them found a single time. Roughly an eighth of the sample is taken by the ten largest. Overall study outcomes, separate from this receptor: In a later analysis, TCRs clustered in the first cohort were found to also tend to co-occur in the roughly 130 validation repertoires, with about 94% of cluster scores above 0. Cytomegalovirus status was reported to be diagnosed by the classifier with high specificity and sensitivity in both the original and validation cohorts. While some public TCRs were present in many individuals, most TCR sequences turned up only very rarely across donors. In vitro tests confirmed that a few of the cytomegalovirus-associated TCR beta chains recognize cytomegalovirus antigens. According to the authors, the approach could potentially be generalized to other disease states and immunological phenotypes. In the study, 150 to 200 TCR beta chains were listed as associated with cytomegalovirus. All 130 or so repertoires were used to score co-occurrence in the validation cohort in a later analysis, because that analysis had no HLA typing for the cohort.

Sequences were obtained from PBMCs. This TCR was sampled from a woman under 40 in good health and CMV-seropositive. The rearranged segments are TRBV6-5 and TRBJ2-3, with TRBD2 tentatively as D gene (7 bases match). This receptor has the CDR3 CASLMGGPDTQYF. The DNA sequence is TGTGCCAGCCTTATGGGGGGGCCAGATACGCAGTATTTT.